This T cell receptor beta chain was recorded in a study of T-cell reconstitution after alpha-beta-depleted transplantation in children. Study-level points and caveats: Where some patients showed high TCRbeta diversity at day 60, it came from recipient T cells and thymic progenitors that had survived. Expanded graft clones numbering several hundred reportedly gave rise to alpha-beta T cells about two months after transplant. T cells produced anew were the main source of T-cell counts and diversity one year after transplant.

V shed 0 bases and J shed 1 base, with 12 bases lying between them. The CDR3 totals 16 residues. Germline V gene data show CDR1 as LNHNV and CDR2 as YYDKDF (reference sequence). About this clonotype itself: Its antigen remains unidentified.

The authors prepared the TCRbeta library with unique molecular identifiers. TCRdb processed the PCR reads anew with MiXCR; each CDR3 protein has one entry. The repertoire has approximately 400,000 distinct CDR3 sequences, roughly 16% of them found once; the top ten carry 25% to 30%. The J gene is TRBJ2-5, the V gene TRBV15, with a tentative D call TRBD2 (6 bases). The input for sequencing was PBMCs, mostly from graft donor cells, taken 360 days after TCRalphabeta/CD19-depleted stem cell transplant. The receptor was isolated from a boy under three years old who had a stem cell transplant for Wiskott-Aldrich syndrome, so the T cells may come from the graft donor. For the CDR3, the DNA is TGTGCCACCAGCAGAGACCAGCCGGGACTCCAAGAGACCCAGTACTTC. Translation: CATSRDQPGLQETQYF.